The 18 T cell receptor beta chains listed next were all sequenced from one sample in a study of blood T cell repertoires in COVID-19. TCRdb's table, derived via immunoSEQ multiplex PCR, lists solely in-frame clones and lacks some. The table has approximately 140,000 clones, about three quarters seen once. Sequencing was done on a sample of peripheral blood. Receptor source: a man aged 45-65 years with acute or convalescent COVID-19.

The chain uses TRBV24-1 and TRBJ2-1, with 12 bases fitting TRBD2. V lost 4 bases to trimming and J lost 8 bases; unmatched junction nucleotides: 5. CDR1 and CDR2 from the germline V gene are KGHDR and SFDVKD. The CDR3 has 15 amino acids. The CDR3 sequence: CATSDPTSGGYEQFF. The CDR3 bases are TGTGCCACCAGTGACCCGACTAGCGGGGGCTATGAGCAGTTCTTC.

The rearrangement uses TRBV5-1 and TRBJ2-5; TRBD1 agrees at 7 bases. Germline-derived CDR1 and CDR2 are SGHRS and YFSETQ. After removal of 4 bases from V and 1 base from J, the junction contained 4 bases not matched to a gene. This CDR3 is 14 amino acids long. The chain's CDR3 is CASSRTGVQETQYF. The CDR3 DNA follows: TGCGCCAGCAGCCGTACAGGGGTCCAAGAGACCCAGTACTTC.

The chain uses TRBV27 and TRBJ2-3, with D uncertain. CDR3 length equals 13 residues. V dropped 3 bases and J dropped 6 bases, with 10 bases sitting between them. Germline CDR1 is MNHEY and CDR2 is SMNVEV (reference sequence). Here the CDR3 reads CASSFRGSDTQYF. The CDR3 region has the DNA TGTGCCAGCAGTTTTCGAGGTTCTGATACGCAGTATTTT.

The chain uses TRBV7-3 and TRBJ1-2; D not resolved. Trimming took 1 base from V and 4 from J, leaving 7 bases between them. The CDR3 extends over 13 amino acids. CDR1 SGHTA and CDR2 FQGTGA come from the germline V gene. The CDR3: CASSLRGGYGYTF. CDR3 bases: TGTGCCAGCAGCTTAAGGGGAGGCTATGGCTACACCTTC.

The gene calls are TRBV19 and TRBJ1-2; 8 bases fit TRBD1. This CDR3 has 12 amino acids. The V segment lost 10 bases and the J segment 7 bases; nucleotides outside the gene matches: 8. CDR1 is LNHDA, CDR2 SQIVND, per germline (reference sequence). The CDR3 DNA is TGTGCCACCCGGTCAGGGGGCATTGGCTACACCTTC. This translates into CATRSGGIGYTF.

The CDR3 nucleotides are TGTGCCAGCAGCGTACGGACAGGCTCTGGAAACACCATATATTTT. This codes for CASSVRTGSGNTIYF. The genes are TRBV11-3 and TRBJ1-3; 7 nucleotides line up with TRBD1. V shed 5 bases, J shed 0 bases, and the junction held 4 bases outside the gene matches. Germline V CDR1 and CDR2: SGHNT, YENEEA. The CDR3 runs to 15 residues.

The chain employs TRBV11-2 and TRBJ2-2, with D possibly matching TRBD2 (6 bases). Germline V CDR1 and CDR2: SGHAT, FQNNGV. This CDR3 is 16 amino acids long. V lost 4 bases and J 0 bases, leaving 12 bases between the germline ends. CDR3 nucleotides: TGTGCCAGCAGCTCCCCGGGGAGGTCGAACACCGGGGAGCTGTTTTTT. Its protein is CASSSPGRSNTGELFF.

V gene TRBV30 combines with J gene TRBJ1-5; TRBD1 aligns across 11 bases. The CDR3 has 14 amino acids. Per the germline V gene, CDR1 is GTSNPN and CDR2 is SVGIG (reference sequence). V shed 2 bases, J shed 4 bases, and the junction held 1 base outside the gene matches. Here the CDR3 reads CAWSRDRGNQPQHF. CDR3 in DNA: TGTGCCTGGAGTAGGGACAGGGGGAATCAGCCCCAGCATTTT. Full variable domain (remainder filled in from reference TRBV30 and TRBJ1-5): SQTIHQWPATLVQPVGSPLSLECTVEGTSNPNLYWYRQAAGRGLQLLFYSVGIGQISSEVPQNLSASRPQDRQFILSSKKLLLSDSGFYLCAWSRDRGNQPQHFGDGTRLSIL.

The CDR3: CASSPREGSSYEQYF. Here the CDR3 DNA reads TGTGCCAGCAGCCCCCGGGAGGGCTCCTCCTACGAGCAGTACTTC. This chain joins TRBV7-9 and TRBJ2-7, with 8 bases fitting TRBD2. V shed 5 bases and J 0 bases; nucleotides not matched to a gene: 6. CDR1 and CDR2 (germline): SEHNR, FQNEAQ (reference sequence). This CDR3 has 15 amino acids. The whole variable domain, remainder taken from reference TRBV7-9 and TRBJ2-7, is DTGVSQNPRHKITKRGQNVTFRCDPISEHNRLYWYRQTLGQGPEFLTYFQNEAQLEKSRLLSDRFSAERPKGSFSTLEIQRTEQGDSAMYLCASSPREGSSYEQYFGPGTRLTVT.

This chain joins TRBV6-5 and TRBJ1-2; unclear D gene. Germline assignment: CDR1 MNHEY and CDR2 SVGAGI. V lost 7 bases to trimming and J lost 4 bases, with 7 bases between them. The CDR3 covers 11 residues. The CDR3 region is CASIRGYGYTF. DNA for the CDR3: TGTGCCAGCATCCGGGGCTATGGCTACACCTTC.

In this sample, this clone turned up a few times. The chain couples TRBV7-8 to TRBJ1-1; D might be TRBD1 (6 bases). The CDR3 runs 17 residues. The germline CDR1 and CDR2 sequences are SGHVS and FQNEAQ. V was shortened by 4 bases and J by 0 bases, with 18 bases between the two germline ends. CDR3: CASSSKSRGGMNTEAFF. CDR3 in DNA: TGTGCCAGCAGCTCCAAGTCCAGGGGCGGAATGAACACTGAAGCTTTCTTT.

The CDR3 spells CASSRRLAGTGELFF. In DNA form, the CDR3 reads TGTGCCAGCAGCCGGCGACTAGCGGGCACCGGGGAGCTGTTTTTT. V and J are TRBV14 and TRBJ2-2; 10 nucleotides line up with TRBD2. CDR1 and CDR2 (germline): SGHDN, FVKESK. V was pared by 4 bases and J by 4 bases, with 3 bases of the junction left unmatched. The CDR3 loop spans 15 amino acids.

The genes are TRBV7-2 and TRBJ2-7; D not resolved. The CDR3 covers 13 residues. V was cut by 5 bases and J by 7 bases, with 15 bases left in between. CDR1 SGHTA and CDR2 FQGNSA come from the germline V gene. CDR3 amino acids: CASSPEVGREQYV. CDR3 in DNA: TGTGCCAGCAGCCCAGAGGTGGGTAGAGAGCAGTACGTC.

The CDR3 protein is CASSDESRGGLDGYTF. In nucleotides, the CDR3 is TGTGCCAGCAGTGATGAAAGCAGGGGCGGCTTGGATGGCTACACCTTC. The V call is TRBV25-1, the J call TRBJ1-2, with D maybe TRBD1 (6 bases). V was pared by 3 bases and J by 6 bases, with 20 bases between. The CDR3 length is 16 residues. Germline assignment: CDR1 MGHDK and CDR2 SYGVNS.

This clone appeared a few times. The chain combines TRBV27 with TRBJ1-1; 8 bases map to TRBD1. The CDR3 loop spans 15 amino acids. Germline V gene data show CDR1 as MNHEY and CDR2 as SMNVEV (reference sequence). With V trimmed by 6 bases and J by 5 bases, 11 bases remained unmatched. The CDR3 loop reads CASSYSGGRWTEAFF. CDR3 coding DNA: TGTGCCAGCAGCTATTCAGGGGGCAGGTGGACTGAAGCTTTCTTT.

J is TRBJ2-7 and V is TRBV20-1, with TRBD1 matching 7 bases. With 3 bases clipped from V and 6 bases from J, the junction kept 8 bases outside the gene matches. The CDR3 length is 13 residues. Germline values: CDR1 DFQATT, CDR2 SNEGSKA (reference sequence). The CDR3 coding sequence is TGCAGTGCTAGTGACAGGGTGGTATCCGAGCAGTACTTC. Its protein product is CSASDRVVSEQYF.

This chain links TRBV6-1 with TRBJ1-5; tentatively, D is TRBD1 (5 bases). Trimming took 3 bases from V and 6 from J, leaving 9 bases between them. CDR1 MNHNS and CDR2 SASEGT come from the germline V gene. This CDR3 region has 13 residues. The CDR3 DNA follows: TGTGCCAGCAGTGAGCAGGGTAGTCAGCCCCAGCATTTT. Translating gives CASSEQGSQPQHF.

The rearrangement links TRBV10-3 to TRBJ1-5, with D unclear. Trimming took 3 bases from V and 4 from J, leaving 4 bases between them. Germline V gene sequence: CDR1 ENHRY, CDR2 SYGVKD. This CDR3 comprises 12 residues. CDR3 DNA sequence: TGTGCCATCAGTGACACAAATCAGCCCCAGCATTTT. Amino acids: CAISDTNQPQHF.